The 18 T cell receptor beta chains in this list originate from one sample, sequenced in a study of shared clonotypes between healthy human individuals. Positively selected for CCR7, the CD45RO-negative cells used as naive CD8 cells excluded terminally differentiated effector memory CD45RA+ cells. Sequenced by immunoSEQ multiplex PCR; TCRdb stores in-frame clones only, minus some. The profile shows more than 2 million clones, just under 95% of them singletons. Material for sequencing was naive CD8+ T cells from PBMCs. Source of these receptors: a man between 18 and 35 years old in good health. Some clones in this sample may be carry-over from other donors' samples.

The V call is TRBV27, the J call TRBJ2-7, with 8 nucleotides matching TRBD1. The CDR3 consists of 13 residues. With V trimmed by 6 bases and J by 6 bases, 7 bases remained unmatched. The V gene's germline CDR1 is MNHEY and CDR2 SMNVEV (reference sequence). CDR3 sequence reads: CASRHRGASEQYF. The CDR3 DNA is TGTGCCAGCAGACACAGGGGGGCTAGCGAGCAGTACTTC.

Details on this clone: The sample has other DNA sequences that encode this CDR3 too. The V and J genes are TRBV29-1 and TRBJ1-5; the D gene is possibly TRBD1 (6 bases). Trimming removed 5 bases from V and 6 bases from J, with 14 bases in between. The germline gives CDR1 SQVTM, CDR2 ANQGSEA. CDR3 size: 13 residues. The CDR3 DNA reads as TGCAGCGTTCGAACGGGGGCTAGTCAGCCCCAGCATTTT. It encodes CSVRTGASQPQHF.

V is TRBV27 and J is TRBJ2-1; D not certain. Looked up from germline, CDR1 is MNHEY and CDR2 is SMNVEV (reference sequence). This CDR3 has 15 amino acids. V lost 5 bases and J 4 bases, leaving 15 bases between the germline ends. The CDR3 DNA reads TGTGCCAGCAGTCTCCGGTGGGAACGGTACAATGAGCAGTTCTTC. Translating it yields CASSLRWERYNEQFF.

CDR3 amino acids: CASSLDGKANEKLFF. CDR3 DNA: TGTGCCAGCAGCTTGGATGGGAAGGCTAATGAAAAACTGTTTTTT. The V gene is TRBV5-6, the J gene TRBJ1-4; unclear D gene. CDR3 length: 15 amino acids. The V gene's germline CDR1 is SGHDT and CDR2 YYEEEE. V lost 0 bases and J 3 bases, leaving 9 bases between the germline ends.

As for this clone: The sample contains more than one DNA sequence encoding this CDR3. The chain is built from TRBV7-9 and TRBJ1-1, with D hard to call. Trimming removed 4 bases from V and 4 bases from J, with 16 bases in between. The CDR3 spans 15 residues. From germline, CDR1 is SEHNR and CDR2 FQNEAQ (reference sequence). The CDR3 reads CASSSRTGGSTEAFF. The CDR3 nucleotides are TGTGCCAGCAGCTCCAGGACGGGAGGCTCCACTGAAGCTTTCTTT. Full variable domain (outside the CDR3, taken from reference TRBV7-9 and TRBJ1-1): DTGVSQNPRHKITKRGQNVTFRCDPISEHNRLYWYRQTLGQGPEFLTYFQNEAQLEKSRLLSDRFSAERPKGSFSTLEIQRTEQGDSAMYLCASSSRTGGSTEAFFGQGTRLTVV.

V is TRBV9 and J is TRBJ2-5, with 12 bases matching TRBD2. J was trimmed by 2 bases and V by 4 bases; bases with no gene match: 9. Germline V CDR1 and CDR2: SGDLS, YYNGEE. CDR3 length: 17 residues. The CDR3 nucleotides read TGTGCCAGCAGCACCCGGACTAGCGGGATGGGTCAAGAGACCCAGTACTTC. The encoded protein is CASSTRTSGMGQETQYF.

The chain joins TRBV28 to TRBJ2-7; 9 positions agree with TRBD1. CDR3 length: 14 amino acids. The J segment lost 2 bases and the V segment lost 5 bases, leaving 4 bases of the junction unmatched. The V gene's germline CDR1 is MDHEN and CDR2 SYDVKM. CDR3 DNA sequence: TGTGCCAGCAGTACACGGGACAGGGCCTACGAGCAGTACTTC. Translated, it gives CASSTRDRAYEQYF.

The CDR3 coding sequence is TGCGCCAGCAGCTATGACAGGACCTACGAGCAGTACTTC. This gives the protein CASSYDRTYEQYF. The rearrangement uses TRBV5-1 and TRBJ2-7; TRBD1 is a possible D gene (6 bases). Germline V CDR1 and CDR2: SGHRS, YFSETQ. The CDR3 is 13 amino acids. V was shortened by 3 bases and J by 2 bases, with 9 bases between the two germline ends.

The CDR3 DNA reads TGTGCCAGCAGTCCTGCGGCAGGGGGCTACGAGCAGTACTTC. Amino acid sequence: CASSPAAGGYEQYF. This chain joins TRBV27 and TRBJ2-7; 7 nucleotides align to TRBD1. Trimming at V came to 5 bases and at J to 3 bases, leaving 7 bases not matched to a gene. CDR3 size: 14 residues. The germline V gene encodes CDR1 MNHEY and CDR2 SMNVEV (reference sequence).

The chain couples TRBV7-9 to TRBJ2-7; D remains ambiguous. CDR1 is SEHNR, CDR2 FQNEAQ, per germline (reference sequence). Trimming removed 4 bases at V and 0 bases at J, with 16 bases between. The length of the CDR3 is 16 residues. CDR3 loop: CASSYPIGFPSYEQYF. CDR3 sequence (DNA): TGTGCCAGCAGCTACCCGATAGGGTTCCCCTCCTACGAGCAGTACTTC.

The chain carries TRBV14 and TRBJ2-7; D call uncertain. CDR3 size: 13 residues. Trimming shortened V by 0 bases and J by 2 bases, and 5 bases separated the two germline ends. Germline V gene lookup returns CDR1 SGHDN and CDR2 FVKESK. Here the CDR3 reads CASSQDYTYEQYF. As DNA, the CDR3 is TGTGCCAGCAGCCAAGATTATACCTACGAGCAGTACTTC.

The chain links TRBV9 to TRBJ2-5, with 13 nucleotides matching TRBD2. The V segment lost 0 bases and the J segment 5 bases; nucleotides outside the gene matches: 7. There are 17 residues in the CDR3. Looked up from germline, CDR1 is SGDLS and CDR2 is YYNGEE. The CDR3 nucleotides read TGTGCCAGCAGCGTAGCTACTAGCGGGAGGGCCCTGGAGACCCAGTACTTC. This encodes CASSVATSGRALETQYF.

V and J are TRBV7-2 and TRBJ2-7; weak D call: TRBD1 (5 bases). V was shortened by 1 base and J by 3 bases, with 13 bases between the two germline ends. Germline-derived CDR1 and CDR2 are SGHTA and FQGNSA. The CDR3 sequence is 15 residues long. CDR3 bases: TGTGCCAGCAGCTTAGGGCAGGGTAACGTCTACGAGCAGTACTTC. Translating it yields CASSLGQGNVYEQYF.

The CDR3 nucleotides are TGTGCCTGGATACAGGGGTCCGAGCAGTACTTC. Encoded protein: CAWIQGSEQYF. The chain combines TRBV30 with TRBJ2-5; 7 bases are shared with TRBD1. The DNA end favors TRBJ2-7, so the J call may be wrong. The CDR3 sequence is 11 residues long. Germline CDR1 and CDR2: GTSNPN and SVGIG (reference sequence).

The chain links TRBV10-3 to TRBJ2-1; 7 nucleotides align to TRBD1. CDR1 and CDR2 (germline): ENHRY, SYGVKD. The J segment lost 8 bases and the V segment lost 1 base, leaving 8 bases of the junction unmatched. This CDR3 comprises 15 residues. The CDR3 coding sequence is TGTGCCATCAGTGAGTACGGACAGGTCGCCGATGAGCAGTTCTTC. The encoded protein is CAISEYGQVADEQFF.

The V call is TRBV27, the J call TRBJ2-3; D not certain. The CDR3 has 17 amino acids. Germline CDR1 MNHEY, CDR2 SMNVEV (reference sequence). Trimming removed 2 bases from V and 2 bases from J, with 17 bases in between. In DNA, the CDR3 is TGTGCCAGCAGTTTAACAGTGAGGAGCCCCTTCACAGATACGCAGTATTTT. This sequence encodes CASSLTVRSPFTDTQYF.

V and J are TRBV7-9 and TRBJ2-6, with TRBD1 matching over 8 bases. Germline CDR1 reads SEHNR; CDR2 reads FQNEAQ (reference sequence). Trimming removed 10 bases from V and 1 base from J; junction bases left unmatched: 6. There are 15 residues in the CDR3. The CDR3 here is CATRGRLSGANVLTF. CDR3 coding DNA: TGTGCCACCAGGGGGCGCTTATCTGGGGCCAACGTCCTGACTTTC.

Only a few counts were recorded for this clone. V usage is TRBV4-1 and J usage is TRBJ1-1; D ambiguous. The length of the CDR3 is 15 residues. CDR1 is MGHRA and CDR2 is YSYEKL in the germline V gene. Trimming pared 0 bases from V and 4 bases from J, leaving 12 bases between. The chain's CDR3 is CASSQDPRLGTEAFF. CDR3 sequence (DNA): TGCGCCAGCAGCCAAGATCCCAGGTTAGGCACTGAAGCTTTCTTT.